This T cell receptor (beta chain) was identified in a study of blood T cell repertoires in COVID-19. Overall study context: Sites in the United States, Italy and Spain provided acute and convalescent COVID-19 samples. The analysed material was cDNA or gDNA that came from T cells, B-cell-depleted T cells, or PBMCs.

V lost 6 bases, J lost 6 bases, and 15 bases lay in between. Germline V gene sequence: CDR1 LNHDA, CDR2 SQIVND (reference sequence). The CDR3 contains 15 residues. Generated by immunoSEQ multiplex PCR, the TCRdb table keeps only in-frame clones and is missing some. The sample shows around 700,000 clones, around 89% of them seen only once. The sample taken for sequencing was peripheral blood. This TCR came from a woman between 18 and 29 years old with acute or convalescent COVID-19. This chain joins TRBV19 and TRBJ1-6; possibly TRBD1 for D (6 bases). CDR3 protein: CASREQGRGNSPLHF. The DNA for the CDR3 is TGTGCCAGTAGGGAACAGGGTCGGGGTAATTCACCCCTCCACTTT.